Shown below are 9 T cell receptor beta chains from a single sample sequenced in a study of CD8 T cells in ankylosing spondylitis. One entry per CDR3 protein, called by TCRdb with MiXCR from the 5' RACE reads. The sample carries 150,000 to 200,000 distinct CDR3 sequences, 25% to 35% recorded once. The sequencing input was synovial fluid, either unsorted or a sorted T cell fraction (not recorded which). These receptors were obtained from a male donor with ankylosing spondylitis.

The V gene is TRBV2, the J gene TRBJ2-1; 8 bases are a match to TRBD1. V lost 3 bases and J lost 5; bases outside the gene matches: 6. The germline gives CDR1 SNHLY, CDR2 FYNNEI. This CDR3 comprises 15 residues. CDR3 in amino acids: CASSDWGQVNNEQFF. The DNA of the CDR3 is TGTGCCAGCAGTGATTGGGGACAGGTAAACAATGAGCAGTTCTTC.

This clonotype was seen a handful of times. The genes are TRBV5-1 and TRBJ1-6; 7 bases match TRBD1. Germline trimming cut 4 bases from V and 9 bases from J; bases unmatched to any gene: 13. Germline CDR1 and CDR2: SGHRS and YFSETQ. The CDR3 is 16 amino acids. CDR3 amino acids: CASSTGGTGDVSPLHF. In DNA, the CDR3 is TGCGCCAGCAGCACCGGGGGCACAGGGGACGTTTCACCCCTCCACTTT.

This clonotype was seen a few times. This rearrangement joins TRBV3-1 to TRBJ2-4; D unclear. CDR1 is LGHDT, CDR2 YNNKEL, per germline (reference sequence). V shed 0 bases and J shed 3 bases, with 12 bases lying between them. This CDR3 has 16 residues. In nucleotides, the CDR3 is TGTGCCAGCAGCCAAGAAGCAGGATCCTACAAAAACATTCAGTACTTC. Translation gives CASSQEAGSYKNIQYF.

This clonotype was detected a few times. Compared with germline, one end of the junction differs, possibly owing to a read error. The V gene is TRBV5-1, the J gene TRBJ2-3, with 7 bases that match TRBD1. Germline V lookup: CDR1 SGHRS, CDR2 YFSETQ. The CDR3 sequence is 14 residues long. The CDR3 DNA sequence: TGCGCCGGCAGACAGGGCCCTAGCACAGATACGCAGTATTTT. It translates to CAGRQGPSTDTQYF.

This clonotype was counted between two and nine times. The DNA of the CDR3 is TGTGCCAGCAGTTACCAGACGACCATGAACACTGAAGCTTTCTTT. Its protein is CASSYQTTMNTEAFF. The chain employs TRBV12-3 or TRBV12-4 and TRBJ1-1; D is ambiguous. V was clipped by 4 bases and J by 0 bases, with 12 bases between them. The CDR3 loop spans 15 amino acids.

The rearrangement uses TRBV5-1 and TRBJ1-1; D possibly corresponds to TRBD1 (6 bases). Trimming took 0 bases from V and 5 from J, leaving 8 bases between them. Germline V gives CDR1 SGHRS, CDR2 YFSETQ. The CDR3 runs to 13 residues. This CDR3 is CASSLAGATEAFF. CDR3 DNA: TGCGCCAGCAGCTTGGCAGGGGCGACTGAAGCTTTCTTT.

As concerns this clonotype: One junction end does not reproduce the germline sequence, and a read error may be involved. The chain combines TRBV12-3 or TRBV12-4 with TRBJ2-1; 7 bases line up with TRBD1. This CDR3 spans 15 amino acids. The CDR3 sequence: CASRPQMGQYNELFF. CDR3 DNA sequence: TGTGCCAGCAGGCCACAAATGGGACAGTACAATGAGCTGTTCTTC.

This chain connects TRBV6-1 to TRBJ2-3; tentatively, D is TRBD1 or TRBD2 (5 bases each). The CDR3 spans 16 residues. Trimming left V 5 bases short and J 0 bases short, with 15 bases between. Per the germline V gene, CDR1 is MNHNS and CDR2 is SASEGT. CDR3 nucleotides: TGTGCCAGCAGTCCTAGGGTGGGACCAAGCACAGATACGCAGTATTTT. It yields the protein CASSPRVGPSTDTQYF.

This clonotype was seen a handful of times. V is TRBV2 and J is TRBJ2-3; TRBD1 matches at 8 bases. The germline V gene encodes CDR1 SNHLY and CDR2 FYNNEI. With V trimmed by 7 bases and J by 4 bases, 4 bases remained unmatched. The CDR3 totals 13 residues. CDR3 in DNA: TGTGCCAGCAAAAACAGGGGGGCAGATACGCAGTATTTT. Translation: CASKNRGADTQYF.